This TCR beta chain was captured by sequencing in a study of blood T cell repertoires in COVID-19. Assay: immunoSEQ multiplex PCR; the TCRdb copy retains only in-frame clones and omits some. Found here are 150,000 or so clones, 65% to 85% of them singletons; the top ten hold 4.5% to 6%. The CDR3 is made up of 15 amino acids. The germline V gene encodes CDR1 LNHDA and CDR2 SQIVND (reference sequence). Trimming pared 6 bases from V and 0 bases from J, leaving 12 bases between. Those who participated ranged in age from about 18 to 89 years and resided in under 25 US areas. Categorization into cohorts depended on clinical history that participants reported. Exposed enrollees had met someone with a PCR-confirmed or clinician-diagnosed COVID-19 case at some point within the 2 weeks before study entry.

This receptor was taken from a woman in her 50s who had been exposed to COVID-19. Sequenced material: PBMCs or T cells enriched from blood (not recorded which). The rearrangement links TRBV19 to TRBJ1-3; maybe TRBD1 (6 bases). The CDR3 DNA reads TGTGCCAGTAGACCCACAGGGAGCTCTGGAAACACCATATATTTT. This codes for CASRPTGSSGNTIYF. Full variable domain (remainder filled in from reference TRBV19 and TRBJ1-3): DGGITQSPKYLFRKEGQNVTLSCEQNLNHDAMYWYRQDPGQGLRLIYYSQIVNDFQKGDIAEGYSVSREKKESFPLTVTSAQKNPTAFYLCASRPTGSSGNTIYFGEGSWLTVV.